A selection of T cell receptor beta chains follows, all from one sample in a study of Graves' ophthalmopathy and Graves' hyperthyroidism. TCRdb re-analysed the multiplex PCR reads in MiXCR, keeping a single row per CDR3 protein. In the table there are around 1.1 million distinct CDR3 sequences, less than 45% of which are singletons. Source material: peripheral blood or thyroid tissue (not recorded which). The receptors were gathered from an adult man with Graves' hyperthyroidism. Each CDR3 is given with its conserved first and last residue. D genes are given only for firm matches. A row's size may be missing; if present it is once, few, many or a size class.

V gene	D gene	clone size	J gene	CDR3 DNA	CDR3 protein
TRBV19	-	many	TRBJ1-2	TGTGCCAGTACGTTCGCGGGCTATGGCTACACCTTC	CASTFAGYGYTF
TRBV4-3	-	-	TRBJ2-5	TGCGCCAGCAGCCCGGTGGACCGCGGGGAGACCCAGTACTTC	CASSPVDRGETQYF
TRBV5-4	TRBD1	many	TRBJ1-2	TGTGCCATCGGGACAGGGGTGGACTATGGCTACACCTTC	CAIGTGVDYGYTF
TRBV12-3/TRBV12-4	TRBD1	-	TRBJ1-5	TGTGCCAGCAGTTTAAGGACAGGGGGCTTGAAGCCCCAGCATTTT	CASSLRTGGLKPQHF
TRBV7-9	-	many	TRBJ1-6	TGTGCCAGCAGCGTAGACCGGGGCACCTCGCCCCTCCACTTT	CASSVDRGTSPLHF
TRBV11-2	-	-	TRBJ1-1	TGTGCCAGCAGCCGGGGGACACCGCACACTGAAGCTTTCTTT	CASSRGTPHTEAFF
TRBV15	-	many	TRBJ1-1	TGTGCCACCAGCAGAGACTTAAGCGGGAACACTGAAGCTTTCTTT	CATSRDLSGNTEAFF
TRBV2	-	-	TRBJ2-5	TGTGCCAGCAGAAAGACTACTTGGGGGACCCAGTACTTC	CASRKTTWGTQYF
TRBV5-1	-	many	TRBJ2-2	TGCGCCAGCGACTCGGGCCTCGACACCGGGGAGCTGTTTTTT	CASDSGLDTGELFF
TRBV7-2	-	-	TRBJ1-2	TGTGCCAGCAGCTTAGATAGGTCGTGGGGCTACACCTTC	CASSLDRSWGYTF
TRBV20-1	TRBD1	-	TRBJ2-2	TGCAGTGCTAGAGGCAGAAGACAGGGCCCCGGGGAGCTGTTTTTT	CSARGRRQGPGELFF
TRBV2	-	many	TRBJ1-2	TGTGCCAGCAGTGGGACCGGGAAAGGCTACACCTTC	CASSGTGKGYTF
TRBV9	-	many	TRBJ1-2	TGTGCCAGCAGCCATGGAGTCCGCTACACCTTC	CASSHGVRYTF
TRBV7-2	-	-	TRBJ1-2	TGTGCCAGCAGCTTCGAAGGGGCGGGTGGCTACACCTTC	CASSFEGAGGYTF
TRBV19	TRBD1	-	TRBJ2-7	TGTGCTAGAGATCGGGACAGGGGGCTCTACGAGCAGTACTTC	CARDRDRGLYEQYF
TRBV5-1	-	many	TRBJ1-2	TGCGCCAGCACCCTCGGACGGCTGCCCTGGGGCTACACCTTC	CASTLGRLPWGYTF
TRBV29-1	TRBD1	-	TRBJ2-5	TGCAGCGTTGCCGGGACAGGGGGGAGATACCAAGAGACCCAGTACTTC	CSVAGTGGRYQETQYF
TRBV7-2	-	-	TRBJ1-1	TGTGCCAGCACCCCGAGGCGTTCTGGGGGCTGGGAGAGTAAGGCTTTCTTT	CASTPRRSGGWESKAFF
TRBV6-5	-	-	TRBJ1-5	TGTGCCAGCAGGGCCGGGAGTAGCAATCAGCCCCAGCATTTT	CASRAGSSNQPQHF
TRBV20-1	TRBD2	-	TRBJ2-5	TGCAGTGCAGAATGGCGGGGGAAAGAGACCCAGTACTTC	CSAEWRGKETQYF
TRBV10-3	-	few	TRBJ2-5	TGTGCCATCCGCCGGAGTTTAGGCCAAGAGACCCAGTACTTC	CAIRRSLGQETQYF
TRBV7-8	-	many	TRBJ2-2	TGTGCCAGCAGCTTAGCGGTTGGGACACCGAACACCGGGGAGCTGTTTTTT	CASSLAVGTPNTGELFF
TRBV20-1	-	-	TRBJ1-2	TGCAGTGCTAGGTGGGGGGATAGCGGCTACACCTTC	CSARWGDSGYTF
TRBV7-9	-	-	TRBJ1-1	TGTACCAGCAACTCGGACGCGAACACTGAAGCCTTCTTT	CTSNSDANTEAFF
TRBV4-1	-	few	TRBJ1-6	TGCGCCAGCAGCCAAGTCTCGGCAGGGGTCAATTCACCCCTCCACTTT	CASSQVSAGVNSPLHF
TRBV20-1	TRBD1	many	TRBJ2-5	TGCAGTGCCCGACAGGGATGGTACGAGACCCAGTACTTC	CSARQGWYETQYF
TRBV4-2	-	few	TRBJ1-2	TGTGCCAGCATACCACAGGGTCTGGAGGACTATGGCTACACCTTC	CASIPQGLEDYGYTF
TRBV2	TRBD2	many	TRBJ2-5	TGTGCCAGCAGTGAAAACCTAGCGGGGGTGTTCCAGTACTTC	CASSENLAGVFQYF
TRBV27	-	-	TRBJ1-5	TGTGCCAGCAGTTTCCCGGACAGCAATAGCAATCAGCCCCAGCATTTT	CASSFPDSNSNQPQHF
TRBV29-1	TRBD1	-	TRBJ1-5	TGCAGCCCTAACAGGGGGCGCAATCAGCCCCAGCATTTT	CSPNRGRNQPQHF
TRBV24-1	-	many	TRBJ1-2	TGTGCCACCAGTGATTTCGGTGGCTATGGCTACACCTTC	CATSDFGGYGYTF
TRBV30	-	-	TRBJ1-1	TGTGCCTGGAGGGACGGACCGGGTGTCGCTTTCTTT	CAWRDGPGVAFF
TRBV29-1	TRBD1	-	TRBJ2-6	TGCAGCGTTGAAGTATTGGCGACAGGGGTGAACGTCCTGACTTTC	CSVEVLATGVNVLTF
TRBV10-3	-	-	TRBJ1-2	TGTGCCATCCAGGAGGGGGTTAGGGGCCATGGCTACACCTTC	CAIQEGVRGHGYTF
TRBV18	-	-	TRBJ2-7	TGTGCCAGCAAGAGGGACGGGGGGCCAGGGGAGCAGTACTTC	CASKRDGGPGEQYF
TRBV12-3/TRBV12-4	TRBD2	-	TRBJ2-7	TGTGCCAGCAGTTTATCGGGGACTAGCGGTACAGAGTACTTC	CASSLSGTSGTEYF
TRBV10-3	-	-	TRBJ1-5	TGTGCCACCCAGAGAAGCAATCAGCCCCAGCATTTT	CATQRSNQPQHF
TRBV29-1	-	-	TRBJ2-3	TGCAGCGTTACAGCGGGCATCACAGATACGCAGTATTTT	CSVTAGITDTQYF